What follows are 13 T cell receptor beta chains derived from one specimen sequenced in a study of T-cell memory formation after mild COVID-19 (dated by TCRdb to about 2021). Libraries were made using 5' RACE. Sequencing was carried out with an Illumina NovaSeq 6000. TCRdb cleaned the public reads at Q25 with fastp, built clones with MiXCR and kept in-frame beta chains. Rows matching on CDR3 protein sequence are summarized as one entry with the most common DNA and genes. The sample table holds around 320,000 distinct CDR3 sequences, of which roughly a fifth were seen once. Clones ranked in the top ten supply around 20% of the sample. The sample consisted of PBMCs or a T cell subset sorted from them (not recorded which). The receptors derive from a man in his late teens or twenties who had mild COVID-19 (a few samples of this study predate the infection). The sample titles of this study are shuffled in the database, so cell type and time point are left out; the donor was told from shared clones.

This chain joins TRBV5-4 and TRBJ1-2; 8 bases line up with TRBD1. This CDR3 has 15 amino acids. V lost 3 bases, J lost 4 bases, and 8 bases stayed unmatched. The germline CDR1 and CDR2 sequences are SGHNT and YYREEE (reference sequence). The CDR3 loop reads CASSSQGATLYGYTF. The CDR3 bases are TGTGCCAGCAGCTCGCAGGGGGCGACGCTCTATGGCTACACCTTC.

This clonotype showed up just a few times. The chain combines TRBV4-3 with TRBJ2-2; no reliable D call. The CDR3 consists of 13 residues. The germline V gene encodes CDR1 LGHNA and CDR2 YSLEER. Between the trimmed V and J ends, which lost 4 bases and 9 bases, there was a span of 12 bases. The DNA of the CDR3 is TGCGCCAGCAGCCGAGAACTGTTTCGGGAGCTGTTTTTT. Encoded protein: CASSRELFRELFF.

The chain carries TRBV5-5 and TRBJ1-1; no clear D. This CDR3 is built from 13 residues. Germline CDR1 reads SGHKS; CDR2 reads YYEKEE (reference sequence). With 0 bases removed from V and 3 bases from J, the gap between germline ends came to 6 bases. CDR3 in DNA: TGTGCCAGCAGCTTGGTCGGGTACACTGAAGCTTTCTTT. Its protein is CASSLVGYTEAFF. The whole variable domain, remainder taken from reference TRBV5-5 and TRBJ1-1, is DAGVTQSPTHLIKTRGQQVTLRCSPISGHKSVSWYQQVLGQGPQFIFQYYEKEERGRGNFPDRFSARQFPNYSSELNVNALLLGDSALYLCASSLVGYTEAFFGQGTRLTVV.

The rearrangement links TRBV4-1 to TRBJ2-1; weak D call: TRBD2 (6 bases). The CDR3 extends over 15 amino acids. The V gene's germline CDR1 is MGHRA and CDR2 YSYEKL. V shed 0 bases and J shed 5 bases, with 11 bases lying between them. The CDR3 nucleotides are TGCGCCAGCAGCCAAGATCGGTGGGAGGACAATGAGCAGTTCTTC. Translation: CASSQDRWEDNEQFF.

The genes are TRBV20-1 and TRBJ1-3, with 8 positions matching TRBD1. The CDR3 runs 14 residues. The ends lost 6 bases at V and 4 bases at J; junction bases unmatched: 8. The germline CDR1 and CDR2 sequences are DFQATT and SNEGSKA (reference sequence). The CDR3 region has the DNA TGCAGTGCCAGACAGGACAGGGCGGGAAACACCATATATTTT. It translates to CSARQDRAGNTIYF.

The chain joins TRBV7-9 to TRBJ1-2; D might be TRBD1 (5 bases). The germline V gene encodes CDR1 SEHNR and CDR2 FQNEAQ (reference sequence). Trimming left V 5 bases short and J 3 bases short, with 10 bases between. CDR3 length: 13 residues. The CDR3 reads CASSLGADYGYTF. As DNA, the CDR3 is TGTGCCAGCAGCCTCGGGGCTGACTATGGCTACACCTTC. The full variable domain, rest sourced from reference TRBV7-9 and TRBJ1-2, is DTGVSQNPRHKITKRGQNVTFRCDPISEHNRLYWYRQTLGQGPEFLTYFQNEAQLEKSRLLSDRFSAERPKGSFSTLEIQRTEQGDSAMYLCASSLGADYGYTFGSGTRLTVV.

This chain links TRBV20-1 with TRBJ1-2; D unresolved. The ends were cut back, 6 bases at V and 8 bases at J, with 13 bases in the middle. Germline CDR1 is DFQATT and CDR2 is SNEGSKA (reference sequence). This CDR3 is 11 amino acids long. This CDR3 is CSAAMGYGYTF. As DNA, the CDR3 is TGCAGTGCGGCCATGGGGTACGGCTACACCTTC.

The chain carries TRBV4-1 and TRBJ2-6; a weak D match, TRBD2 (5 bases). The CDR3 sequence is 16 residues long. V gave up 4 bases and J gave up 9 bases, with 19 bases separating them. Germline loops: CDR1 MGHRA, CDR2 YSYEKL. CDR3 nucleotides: TGCGCCAGCAGCCGGCTACCGGCGGGTTTTGGCAACGTCCTGACTTTC. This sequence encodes CASSRLPAGFGNVLTF.

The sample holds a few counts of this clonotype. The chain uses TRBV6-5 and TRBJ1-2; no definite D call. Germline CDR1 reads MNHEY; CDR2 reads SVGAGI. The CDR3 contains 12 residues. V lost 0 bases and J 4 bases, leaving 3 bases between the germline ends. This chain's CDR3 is CASSYSGYGYTF. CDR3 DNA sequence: TGTGCCAGCAGTTACTCCGGCTATGGCTACACCTTC.

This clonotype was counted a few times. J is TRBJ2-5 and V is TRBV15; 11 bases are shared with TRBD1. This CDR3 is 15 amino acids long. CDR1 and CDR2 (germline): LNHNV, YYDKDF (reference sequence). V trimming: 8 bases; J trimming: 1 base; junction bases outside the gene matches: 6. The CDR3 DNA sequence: TGTGCCACCCGCCCGGGGACAGGGGGCCAAGAGACCCAGTACTTC. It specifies CATRPGTGGQETQYF. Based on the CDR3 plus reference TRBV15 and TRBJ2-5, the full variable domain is DAMVIQNPRYQVTQFGKPVTLSCSQTLNHNVMYWYQQKSSQAPKLLFHYYDKDFNNEADTPDNFQSRRPNTSFCFLDIRSPGLGDTAMYLCATRPGTGGQETQYFGPGTRLLVL.

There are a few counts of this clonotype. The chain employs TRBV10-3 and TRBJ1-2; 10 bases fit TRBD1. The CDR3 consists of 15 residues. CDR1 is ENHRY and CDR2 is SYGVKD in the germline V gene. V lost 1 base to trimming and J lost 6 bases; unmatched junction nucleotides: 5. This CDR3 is CAISELGQGTHGYTF. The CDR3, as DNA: TGTGCCATCAGTGAGTTGGGACAGGGGACCCATGGCTACACCTTC.

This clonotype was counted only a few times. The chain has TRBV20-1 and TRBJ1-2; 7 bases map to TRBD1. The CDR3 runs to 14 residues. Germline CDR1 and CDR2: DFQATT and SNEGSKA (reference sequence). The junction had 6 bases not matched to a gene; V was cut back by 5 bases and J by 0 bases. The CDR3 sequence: CSAEGARANYGYTF. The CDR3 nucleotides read TGCAGTGCTGAGGGGGCCCGGGCTAACTATGGCTACACCTTC.

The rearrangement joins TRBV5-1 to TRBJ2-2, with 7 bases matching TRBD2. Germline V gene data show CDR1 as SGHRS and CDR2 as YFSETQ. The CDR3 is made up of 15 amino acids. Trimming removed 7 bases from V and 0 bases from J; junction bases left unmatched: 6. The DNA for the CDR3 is TGCGCCAGCTCTCGGGGGGATACGAACACCGGGGAGCTGTTTTTT. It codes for CASSRGDTNTGELFF. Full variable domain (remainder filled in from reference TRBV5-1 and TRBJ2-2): KAGVTQTPRYLIKTRGQQVTLSCSPISGHRSVSWYQQTPGQGLQFLFEYFSETQRNKGNFPGRFSGRQFSNSRSEMNVSTLELGDSALYLCASSRGDTNTGELFFGEGSRLTVL.